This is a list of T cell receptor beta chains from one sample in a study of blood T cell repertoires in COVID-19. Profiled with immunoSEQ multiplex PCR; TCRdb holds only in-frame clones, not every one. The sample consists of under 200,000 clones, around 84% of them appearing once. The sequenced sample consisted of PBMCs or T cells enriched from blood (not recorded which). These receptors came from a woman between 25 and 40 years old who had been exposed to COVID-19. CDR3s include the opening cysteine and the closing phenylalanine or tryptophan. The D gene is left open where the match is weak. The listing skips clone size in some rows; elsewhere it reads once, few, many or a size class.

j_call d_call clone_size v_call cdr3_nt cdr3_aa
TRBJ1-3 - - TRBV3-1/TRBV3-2 TGTGCCAGCAGCCGGCAGGTCGTATCTGGAAACACCATATATTTT CASSRQVVSGNTIYF
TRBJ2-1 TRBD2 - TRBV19 TGTGCCAGTAGTATAGGGAAGCGGGATTTCAATGAGCAGTTCTTC CASSIGKRDFNEQFF
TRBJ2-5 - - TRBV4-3 TGCGCCAGCAGCCCCAGCCTGACAATTCAAGAGACCCAGTACTTC CASSPSLTIQETQYF
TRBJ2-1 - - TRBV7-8 TGTGCCAGCAGCCTCCCTCCGGGTCACTCCTACAATGAGCAGTTCTTC CASSLPPGHSYNEQFF
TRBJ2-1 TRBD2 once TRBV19 TGTGCCAGTAGTACCTCACTAGCGACCGGTCAGTTCTTC CASSTSLATGQFF
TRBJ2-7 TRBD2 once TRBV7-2 TGTGCCAGCAGCTTAGTGCAGGGAGGGACCTACGAGCAGTACTTC CASSLVQGGTYEQYF
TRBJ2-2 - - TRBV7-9 TGTGCCAGCAGGCGTCCCCACAGGGTTGGTACCGGGGAGCTGTTTTTT CASRRPHRVGTGELFF
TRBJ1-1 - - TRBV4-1 TGCGCCAGCAGCCGCGCGGGGGGTGAAGCTTTCTTT CASSRAGGEAFF
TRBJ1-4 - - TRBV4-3 TGCGCCAGCAGCCAAGATACAGGGCCCCGGGAAAAACTGTTTTTT CASSQDTGPREKLFF
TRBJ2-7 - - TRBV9 TGTGCCAGCAGCGTAGATCCAGACGAGCAGTACTTC CASSVDPDEQYF
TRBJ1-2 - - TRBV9 TGTGCCAGCAGTTACACCTATGGCTACACCTTC CASSYTYGYTF
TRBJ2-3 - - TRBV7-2 TGTGCCAGCAGCTTAGTAGGTGAAGGAGTGCATACGCAGTATTTT CASSLVGEGVHTQYF
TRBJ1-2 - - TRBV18 TGTGCCAGCGCCGGGACTCATAACTATGGCTACACCTTC CASAGTHNYGYTF
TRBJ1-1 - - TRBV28 TGTGCCAGCAGTCCCCCCCAGGGGAACACTGAAGCTTTCTTT CASSPPQGNTEAFF
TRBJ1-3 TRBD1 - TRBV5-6 TGTGCCAGCAGCTTAACAGGGGGCGTTGGAAACACCATATATTTT CASSLTGGVGNTIYF
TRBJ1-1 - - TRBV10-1 TGCGCCAGCAGAGGGGTAACAGGGAGCTTCATGAACACTGAAGCTTTCTTT CASRGVTGSFMNTEAFF
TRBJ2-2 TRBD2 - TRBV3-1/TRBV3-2 TGTGCCAGCAGCCAAGGCACTAGCGGGAACACCGGGGAGCTGTTTTTT CASSQGTSGNTGELFF
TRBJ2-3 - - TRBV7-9 TGTGCCAGCAGCGATCGGGGGGCCGGGGCAGATACGCAGTATTTT CASSDRGAGADTQYF
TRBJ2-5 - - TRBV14 TGTGCCAGCAGCCAAGGCGAATTGGGGGGAGCGGACATCCAAGAGGCCCAGTACTTC CASSQGELGGADIQEAQYF
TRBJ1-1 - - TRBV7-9 TGTGCCAGCAGCTTAGGGGCCGACAGGGAAGCTTTCTTT CASSLGADREAFF
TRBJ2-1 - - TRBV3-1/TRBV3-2 TGTGCCAGCAGCCAAGATTTGGGGCGGTGGTACAATGAGCAGTTCTTC CASSQDLGRWYNEQFF
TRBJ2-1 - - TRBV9 TGTGCCAGCAGTCATGGGGCCAATGAGCAGTTCTTC CASSHGANEQFF
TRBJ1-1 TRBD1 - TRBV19 TGTGCCAGTAGCGGACAGGGTTTGGACACTGAAGCTTTCTTT CASSGQGLDTEAFF
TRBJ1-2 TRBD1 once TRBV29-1 TGCAGCGTTGAGTTGGGACAGGGGGCCTATGGCTACACCTTC CSVELGQGAYGYTF
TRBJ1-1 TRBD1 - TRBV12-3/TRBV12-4 TGTGCCAGCAGTAAGGGACAGAGGGCTGAAGCTTTCTTT CASSKGQRAEAFF
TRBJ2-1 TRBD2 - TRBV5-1 TGCGCCAGCAGCTTGTTGGCGGGGGGAAATGAGCAGTTCTTC CASSLLAGGNEQFF
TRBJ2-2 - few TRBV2 TGTGCCAGCACGAGGGACACCGGGGAGCTGTTTTTT CASTRDTGELFF
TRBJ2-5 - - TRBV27 TGTGCCAGCAGCCATCCAGGGGAGACCCAGTACTTC CASSHPGETQYF
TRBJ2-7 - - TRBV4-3 TGCGCCAGCAGCCAAGAAATACAGGTCTCCTACGAGCAGTACTTC CASSQEIQVSYEQYF
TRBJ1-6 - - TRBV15 TGTGCCACCAGCAGAGATCCGACGGAGAATTCACCCCTCCACTTT CATSRDPTENSPLHF
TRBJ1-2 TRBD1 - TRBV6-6 TGTGCCAGCAGTGCTCAGGGGGCGGGCTATGGCTACACCTTC CASSAQGAGYGYTF
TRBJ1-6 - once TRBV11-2 TGTGCCAGCAGCTCTCTGTGGGAGTTAGATTCACCCCTCCACTTT CASSSLWELDSPLHF
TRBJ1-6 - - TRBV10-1 TGCGCCAGCAGTGACACCCAGTATTCACCCCTCCACTTT CASSDTQYSPLHF
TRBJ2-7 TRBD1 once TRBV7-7 TGTGCCAGCAGCCCAGGGGGCGGGTTCACCTACGAGCAGTACTTC CASSPGGGFTYEQYF
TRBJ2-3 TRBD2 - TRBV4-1 TGCGCCAGCAGCCAAGATCTAGCGGGGGTTGCCACAGATACGCAGTATTTT CASSQDLAGVATDTQYF
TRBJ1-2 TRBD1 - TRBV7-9 TGTGCCAGCAGCTTAGTTGACGGGACAGGGGTTCGTGGCTACACCTTC CASSLVDGTGVRGYTF
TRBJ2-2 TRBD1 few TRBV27 TGTGCCAGCAGTTTGGTGACAGGGAGCGGGGAGCTGTTTTTT CASSLVTGSGELFF
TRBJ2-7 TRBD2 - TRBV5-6 TGTGCCAGCAGCGGAGTAGGTAGCGGGGGGCCCTCCTACGAGCAGTACTTC CASSGVGSGGPSYEQYF
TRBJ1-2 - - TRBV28 TGTGCCAGCAGTTTACAAAGACAGTATGGCTACACCTTC CASSLQRQYGYTF
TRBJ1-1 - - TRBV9 TGTGCCAGCAGCAGTCAGGGGCCCACTGAAGCTTTCTTT CASSSQGPTEAFF
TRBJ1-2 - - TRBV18 TGTGCCAGCTCACCAGACAGCTTGGCTACACGAAACACCTTC CASSPDSLATRNTF
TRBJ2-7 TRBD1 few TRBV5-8 TGTGCCAGCAGCTTGGGCAGGGGGCGCTTGTACGAGCAGTACTTC CASSLGRGRLYEQYF
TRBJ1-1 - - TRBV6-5 TGTGCCAGCGGAGCGTGGGTTGCCACTGAAGCTTTCTTT CASGAWVATEAFF
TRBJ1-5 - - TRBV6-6 TGTGCCAGCAGTCAACTAGGTACGAGCAATCAGCCCCAGCATTTT CASSQLGTSNQPQHF
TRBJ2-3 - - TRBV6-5 TGTGCCAGCAGAAACAGAGCCGGGGGCACAGATACGCAGTATTTT CASRNRAGGTDTQYF
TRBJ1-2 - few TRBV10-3 TGTGCCATCAGTGGGGACGGCGGGGGTGGCTACACCTTC CAISGDGGGGYTF
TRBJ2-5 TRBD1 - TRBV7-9 TGTGCCAGCAGCCCATCCGGGACAGGGGGTAAGGAGACCCAGTACTTC CASSPSGTGGKETQYF
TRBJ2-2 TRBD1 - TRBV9 TGTGCCAGCAGCACCTCAGGGGGCGCTTTGACCGGGGAGCTGTTTTTT CASSTSGGALTGELFF
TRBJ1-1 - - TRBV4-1 TGCGCCAGCAGCCAAGGTTCTTGGGCCACGAGCTTT CASSQGSWATSF
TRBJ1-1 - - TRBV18 TGTGCCAGCTCACCACCAGCGATGGACACTGAAGCTTTCTTT CASSPPAMDTEAFF
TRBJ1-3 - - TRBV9 TGTGCCAGCAGCGCCTCAGATCGACAGGGAAACACCATATATTTT CASSASDRQGNTIYF
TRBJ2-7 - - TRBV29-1 TGCAGCGTTGTGGCGGGTATCGTCTACGAGCAGTACTTC CSVVAGIVYEQYF
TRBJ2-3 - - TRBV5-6 TGTGCCAGCAGCTTAAGGCGCGGGCCTAGTAATACGCAGTATTTT CASSLRRGPSNTQYF
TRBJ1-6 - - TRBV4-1 TGCGCCAGCAGCCAAGACAGGGGCAGTGCTTCACCCCTCCACTTT CASSQDRGSASPLHF
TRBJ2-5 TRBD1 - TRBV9 TGTGCCAGCAGCGTAGTGACAGGGTTTAGGCTACCAGAGACCCAGTACTTC CASSVVTGFRLPETQYF
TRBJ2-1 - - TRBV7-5 TGTGCCAGAAGCCCTCCACTAGCGGGGGGGGGCCCCAGGGATGAGCAGTTCTTC CARSPPLAGGGPRDEQFF
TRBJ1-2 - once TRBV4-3 TGCGCCAGCAGCCGCACCGTCCTGTTACAGGGCCCCTCTGGTGGCTACACCTTC CASSRTVLLQGPSGGYTF